This T cell receptor beta chain was recovered during a study of T cells expressing NK-cell markers. TCRdb reanalyzed the 5' RACE reads, giving one entry per CDR3 protein sequence and no DNA. The listing records about 400,000 distinct CDR3 sequences. The CDR3 runs to 14 residues. Looked up from germline, CDR1 is LGHNA and CDR2 is YNFKEQ. This chain connects TRBV4-2 to TRBJ1-3. This TCR was recovered from a woman in her forties or fifties in good health. The source material was blood T cells: a sorted CD56 or NKG2C T cell subset, CD4+ or CD8+ T cells, or bulk PBMC T cells (not recorded which). The CDR3 here is CASSQEKGGNTIYF.